Listed here are 10 T cell receptor beta chains from one sample, sequenced in a study of blood T cell repertoires in COVID-19. Repertoires were generated with immunoSEQ multiplex PCR, while TCRdb's copy carries only in-frame clones and drops some. Of 440,000 or so clones in the sample, 70% to 90% were seen once. The material sequenced was peripheral blood. These TCRs come from a woman aged 40 to 49 with COVID-19, enrolled during active disease.

V usage is TRBV19 and J usage is TRBJ2-5; a weak D match, TRBD2 (6 bases). Germline V lookup: CDR1 LNHDA, CDR2 SQIVND (reference sequence). Trimming took 5 bases from V and 0 from J, leaving 13 bases between them. The CDR3 covers 15 residues. The CDR3 spells CASSLVRGYQETQYF. The CDR3 DNA reads as TGTGCCAGTAGTCTGGTACGGGGGTACCAAGAGACCCAGTACTTC.

The chain carries TRBV29-1 and TRBJ2-7, with 8 bases that match TRBD1. The CDR3 length is 14 residues. V trimming: 6 bases; J trimming: 4 bases; junction bases outside the gene matches: 11. Germline CDR1 SQVTM, CDR2 ANQGSEA. CDR3 sequence (DNA): TGCAGCGTAGTGACAGGGGTACTACGGTACGAGCAGTACTTC. This encodes CSVVTGVLRYEQYF.

The gene calls are TRBV19 and TRBJ1-5; D is ambiguous. This CDR3 is 12 amino acids long. Trimming pared 6 bases from V and 11 bases from J, leaving 14 bases between. The V gene's germline CDR1 is LNHDA and CDR2 SQIVND (reference sequence). The CDR3 sequence is CASSPQVGAQHF. In DNA, the CDR3 is TGTGCCAGTAGCCCTCAGGTGGGAGCCCAGCATTTT.

The V gene is TRBV5-1, the J gene TRBJ2-1; 15 bases agree with TRBD2. Looked up from germline, CDR1 is SGHRS and CDR2 is YFSETQ. Trimming at V came to 4 bases and at J to 7 bases, leaving 3 bases not matched to a gene. The CDR3 runs to 15 residues. CDR3 sequence (DNA): TGCGCCAGCAGCGGACTAGCGGGAGGGCCGAATGAGCAGTTCTTC. Translation: CASSGLAGGPNEQFF.

The chain employs TRBV19 and TRBJ2-1; TRBD2 might be the D (6 bases). The length of the CDR3 is 14 residues. Germline V CDR1 and CDR2: LNHDA, SQIVND (reference sequence). Between the trimmed V and J ends, which lost 10 bases and 6 bases, there was a span of 19 bases. The CDR3 region is CATKVRDFINEQFF. For the CDR3, the DNA is TGTGCCACCAAAGTCCGGGACTTCATCAATGAGCAGTTCTTC. Looking up the rest from reference TRBV19 and TRBJ2-1 gives the full variable domain: DGGITQSPKYLFRKEGQNVTLSCEQNLNHDAMYWYRQDPGQGLRLIYYSQIVNDFQKGDIAEGYSVSREKKESFPLTVTSAQKNPTAFYLCATKVRDFINEQFFGPGTRLTVL.

This chain links TRBV9 with TRBJ2-2, with 11 bases lining up with TRBD2. Germline V CDR1 and CDR2: SGDLS, YYNGEE. Unmatched junction bases numbered 21, after V lost 5 bases and J lost 3 bases. This CDR3 is 21 amino acids long. For the CDR3, the DNA is TGTGCCAGCAGAGGACAGGGAAAGGTGACTAGCGGGAAGGGAGACACCGGGGAGCTGTTTTTT. Amino acids: CASRGQGKVTSGKGDTGELFF.

This sequence joins TRBV7-3 and TRBJ1-2; 7 nucleotides line up with TRBD1. The V and J ends lost 1 base and 6 bases, in that order; junction bases with no gene match: 20. Germline CDR1 and CDR2: SGHTA and FQGTGA. The CDR3 runs to 19 residues. CDR3 DNA sequence: TGTGCCAGCAGCTTAAGGCGTGGGCAGGGGGTAGGTAGGTCGAATGGCTACACCTTC. It is translated as CASSLRRGQGVGRSNGYTF.

The chain uses TRBV9 and TRBJ1-2; D gene unclear. The germline V gene encodes CDR1 SGDLS and CDR2 YYNGEE. The CDR3 runs to 17 residues. V gave up 0 bases and J gave up 6 bases, with 21 bases separating them. DNA of the CDR3: TGTGCCAGCAGCGTAGCTGCCGGGTGGGGAGGGAAGGATGGCTACACCTTC. This encodes CASSVAAGWGGKDGYTF.

This clone showed up just a few times. V and J are TRBV19 and TRBJ2-7; tentatively, D is TRBD2 (6 bases). V shed 4 bases and J shed 7 bases, with 17 bases lying between them. Germline V CDR1 and CDR2: LNHDA, SQIVND (reference sequence). CDR3 length: 14 amino acids. The CDR3: CASSTVGGAGEQYF. CDR3 bases: TGTGCCAGTAGTACGGTAGGAGGGGCAGGAGAGCAGTACTTC.

This clone was counted once. V usage is TRBV7-8 and J usage is TRBJ1-1; TRBD1 might be the D (6 bases). Trimming removed 3 bases at V and 8 bases at J, with 22 bases between. The germline CDR1 and CDR2 sequences are SGHVS and FQNEAQ. The CDR3 has 16 residues. The CDR3 region has the DNA TGTGCCAGCAGCTTCGGGCCATTAGACAGGTTCGCGGAAGCTTTCTTT. This codes for CASSFGPLDRFAEAFF.